These 16 T cell receptor beta chains share one sample of origin, sequenced in a study of T cells after yellow fever vaccination. From the 5' RACE reads, TCRdb called clonotypes with MiXCR, one entry per CDR3 protein. The table has approximately 300,000 distinct CDR3 sequences, around 6.8% seen once. The specimen was PBMCs, collected more than 35 days after the first yellow fever vaccination. All receptors come from a man between 18 and 29 years old who received the YFV17D yellow fever vaccine.

At least ten counts were recorded for this clonotype. The DNA of the CDR3 is TGCAGTGCAGGGACAGTTTTACTAAGCACAGATACGCAGTATTTT. Its translation: CSAGTVLLSTDTQYF. V usage is TRBV20-1 and J usage is TRBJ2-3; 7 bases are a match to TRBD1. Per the germline V gene, CDR1 is DFQATT and CDR2 is SNEGSKA (reference sequence). The CDR3 is 15 amino acids. V dropped 6 bases and J dropped 0; count of bases not matched to a gene: 9.

The chain couples TRBV19 to TRBJ2-7; TRBD1 agrees at 9 bases. The length of the CDR3 is 14 residues. Germline CDR1 is LNHDA and CDR2 is SQIVND (reference sequence). Trimming at V came to 5 bases and at J to 3 bases, leaving 5 bases not matched to a gene. The CDR3 loop reads CASSSWTGDYEQYF. CDR3 nucleotides: TGTGCCAGTAGTTCATGGACAGGGGACTACGAGCAGTACTTC. Based on the CDR3 plus reference TRBV19 and TRBJ2-7, the full variable domain is DGGITQSPKYLFRKEGQNVTLSCEQNLNHDAMYWYRQDPGQGLRLIYYSQIVNDFQKGDIAEGYSVSREKKESFPLTVTSAQKNPTAFYLCASSSWTGDYEQYFGPGTRLTVT.

This clonotype came up many times. The chain carries TRBV3-1 and TRBJ2-1; D is uncertain. The V end lost 4 bases, the J end lost 4 bases, and 5 bases lay between the germline ends. The CDR3 sequence is 12 residues long. The germline V gene encodes CDR1 LGHDT and CDR2 YNNKEL (reference sequence). Here the CDR3 DNA reads TGTGCCAGCAGCCCTACTTACAATGAGCAGTTCTTC. Translating gives CASSPTYNEQFF.

The rearrangement joins TRBV3-1 to TRBJ2-4; D gene uncertain. This CDR3 is 15 amino acids long. Trimming took 0 bases from V and 6 from J, leaving 12 bases between them. Germline CDR1 LGHDT, CDR2 YNNKEL (reference sequence). Here the CDR3 DNA reads TGTGCCAGCAGCCAAGATTCCCGCCAGATAAACATTCAGTACTTC. Its protein product is CASSQDSRQINIQYF.

This clonotype was detected only a few times. V usage is TRBV29-1 and J usage is TRBJ2-1; 10 bases fit TRBD1. V lost 5 bases and J lost 0; bases outside the gene matches: 4. The CDR3 extends over 15 amino acids. In germline, CDR1 is SQVTM, CDR2 ANQGSEA. Here the CDR3 DNA reads TGCAGCGTTAGAGGACAGGGGGGCTCCTACAATGAGCAGTTCTTC. Translated: CSVRGQGGSYNEQFF.

This clonotype appeared a few times. The gene calls are TRBV19 and TRBJ2-5; tentatively, D is TRBD2 (5 bases). Trimming removed 10 bases from V and 0 bases from J, with 9 bases in between. Germline-derived CDR1 and CDR2 are LNHDA and SQIVND (reference sequence). This CDR3 region has 12 residues. CDR3 in amino acids: CATADYQETQYF. For the CDR3, the DNA is TGTGCCACTGCGGACTACCAAGAGACCCAGTACTTC.

The CDR3 nucleotides read TGTGCCAGCAGCCCCGGACGGACGGAACCGAATGAGCAGTTCTTC. This translates into CASSPGRTEPNEQFF. This chain joins TRBV4-2 and TRBJ2-1; no reliable D call. CDR3 length: 15 residues. Trimming stripped 4 bases from V and 7 bases from J, with 17 bases between. CDR1 is LGHNA and CDR2 is YNFKEQ in the germline V gene.

The V and J genes are TRBV7-3 and TRBJ2-1, with TRBD1 matching 8 bases. The V and J ends lost 5 bases and 7 bases, in that order; junction bases with no gene match: 7. This CDR3 comprises 14 residues. Germline V gene lookup returns CDR1 SGHTA and CDR2 FQGTGA. The CDR3 DNA is TGTGCCAGCAGCAGGGGACAGGATATTAATGAGCAGTTCTTC. It yields the protein CASSRGQDINEQFF.

The chain employs TRBV12-3 or TRBV12-4 and TRBJ2-5, with D unresolved. The CDR3 length is 12 residues. Trimming shortened V by 3 bases and J by 4 bases, and 6 bases separated the two germline ends. This chain's CDR3 is CASSFVPETQYF. The CDR3 DNA is TGTGCCAGCAGTTTTGTCCCAGAGACCCAGTACTTC.

The CDR3 here is CASSQPGQGSWYGYTF. Written as DNA, the CDR3 is TGCGCCAGCAGCCAACCGGGACAGGGTTCGTGGTATGGCTACACCTTC. V is TRBV4-1 and J is TRBJ1-2; 9 nucleotides line up with TRBD1. V shed 2 bases, J shed 5 bases, and the junction held 9 bases outside the gene matches. The CDR3 contains 16 residues. In germline, CDR1 is MGHRA, CDR2 YSYEKL.

This clonotype was seen many times. The chain carries TRBV20-1 and TRBJ2-2, with D perhaps matching TRBD2 (5 bases). With 3 bases removed from V and 3 bases from J, the gap between germline ends came to 8 bases. The V gene's germline CDR1 is DFQATT and CDR2 SNEGSKA (reference sequence). CDR3 length: 13 amino acids. CDR3 sequence (DNA): TGCAGTGCTAGTAAACTAGACACCGGGGAGCTGTTTTTT. This codes for CSASKLDTGELFF.

In its sample, this clonotype was seen a few times. The chain combines TRBV12-3 or TRBV12-4 with TRBJ2-1; TRBD1 might be the D (5 bases). The CDR3 is 16 amino acids. V was cut by 2 bases and J by 0 bases, with 11 bases left in between. In nucleotides, the CDR3 is TGTGCCAGCAGTTTAATCAGGGTGAGCTCCTACAATGAGCAGTTCTTC. It encodes CASSLIRVSSYNEQFF.

There are many counts of this clonotype. V is TRBV5-6 and J is TRBJ2-1, with D unclear. CDR3 length: 15 amino acids. V shed 0 bases and J shed 0 bases, with 7 bases lying between them. The germline CDR1 and CDR2 sequences are SGHDT and YYEEEE. The CDR3 here is CASSLGSSSYNEQFF. The CDR3 region has the DNA TGTGCCAGCAGCTTGGGGTCGAGCTCCTACAATGAGCAGTTCTTC.

This clonotype was seen at least ten times. The chain links TRBV12-5 to TRBJ2-1, with D possibly TRBD2 on 5 matching bases. CDR1 and CDR2 from the germline V gene are LGHNT and FRNRAP. This CDR3 has 13 residues. Trimming took off 1 base at V and 9 bases at J, with 10 bases between the two ends. CDR3 region: CASGLGVRGEQFF. The CDR3 coding sequence is TGTGCTAGTGGTTTGGGGGTTCGGGGTGAGCAGTTCTTC. Drawing the rest from reference TRBV12-5 and TRBJ2-1, the complete variable domain is DARVTQTPRHKVTEMGQEVTMRCQPILGHNTVFWYRQTMMQGLELLAYFRNRAPLDDSGMPKDRFSAEMPDATLATLKIQPSEPRDSAVYFCASGLGVRGEQFFGPGTRLTVL.

This clonotype was picked up a small number of times. The chain links TRBV13 to TRBJ1-6; TRBD1 matches 7 bases. The CDR3 covers 14 residues. Germline CDR1 is PRHDT and CDR2 is FYEKMQ (reference sequence). The V gene end was trimmed by 2 bases and the J gene end by 7 bases; junction bases not matched to a gene: 2. DNA of the CDR3: TGTGCCAGCAGCTTAAAAGGGGGCAATTCACCCCTCCACTTT. Its translation is CASSLKGGNSPLHF.

In its sample, this clonotype was seen a few times. This chain connects TRBV7-9 to TRBJ2-1, with 11 bases aligning to TRBD1. The CDR3 sequence is 16 residues long. CDR1 SEHNR and CDR2 FQNEAQ come from the germline V gene (reference sequence). J gave up 2 bases and V 0 bases, and 0 bases lay outside the gene matches. The CDR3 loop reads CASSLADRGPYNEQFF. CDR3 DNA sequence: TGTGCCAGCAGCTTAGCGGACAGGGGGCCCTACAATGAGCAGTTCTTC.